These 25 T cell receptor beta chains originate from one sample sequenced in a study of blood T cell repertoires in COVID-19. Only in-frame clones appear in the TCRdb table, and some are missing; sequencing was by immunoSEQ multiplex PCR. The data show about 250,000 clones, with 70% to 90% seen just once and 3% to 3.5% held by the top ten. Sequencing was carried out using peripheral blood. The receptors stem from a man aged 18 to 35 with active or convalescent COVID-19.

The chain is built from TRBV19 and TRBJ2-1; 9 bases map to TRBD2. Germline V lookup: CDR1 LNHDA, CDR2 SQIVND (reference sequence). The CDR3 extends over 16 amino acids. V lost 6 bases to trimming and J lost 3 bases; unmatched junction nucleotides: 9. The DNA of the CDR3 is TGTGCCAGTAGCCTGAAGCGGGGGGCCCTCTACAATGAGCAGTTCTTC. Protein: CASSLKRGALYNEQFF.

The chain recombines TRBV6-2 or TRBV6-3 with TRBJ1-1; D is ambiguous. V lost 5 bases, J lost 1 base, and 14 bases lay in between. This CDR3 has 15 residues. The V gene's germline CDR1 is MNHEY and CDR2 SVGEGT. The CDR3 reads CASSRRTETNTEAFF. In nucleotides, the CDR3 is TGTGCCAGCAGTCGACGAACGGAGACGAACACTGAAGCTTTCTTT.

The chain is built from TRBV5-1 and TRBJ2-3; perhaps TRBD1 as D (6 bases). Germline V gene lookup returns CDR1 SGHRS and CDR2 YFSETQ. The CDR3 has 14 residues. With 2 bases removed from V and 2 bases from J, the gap between germline ends came to 9 bases. This chain's CDR3 is CASSLGGYTDTQYF. CDR3 bases: TGCGCCAGCAGCTTAGGGGGATACACAGATACGCAGTATTTT.

This clone was observed once. This chain uses TRBV4-3 with TRBJ1-5, with a weak D call TRBD1 (5 bases). CDR3 length equals 14 residues. Between the trimmed V and J ends, which lost 4 bases and 3 bases, there was a span of 10 bases. Germline V lookup: CDR1 LGHNA, CDR2 YSLEER. For the CDR3, the DNA is TGCGCCAGCAGCCTAGACAGTTTCAATCAGCCCCAGCATTTT. This translates into CASSLDSFNQPQHF.

The rearrangement uses TRBV28 and TRBJ1-6, with no clear D. The CDR3 length is 15 residues. Germline V gene lookup returns CDR1 MDHEN and CDR2 SYDVKM. Trimming removed 3 bases at V and 2 bases at J, with 8 bases between. CDR3 nucleotide sequence: TGTGCCAGCAGTTTCGGGAGGGCCTATAATTCACCCCTCCACTTT. It yields the protein CASSFGRAYNSPLHF.

This CDR3 reads CASSPPGTSRTGELFF. The CDR3, as DNA: TGCGCCAGCAGCCCCCCCGGGACTAGCAGGACCGGGGAGCTGTTTTTT. The chain has TRBV5-1 and TRBJ2-2; 9 positions match TRBD2. CDR1 SGHRS and CDR2 YFSETQ come from the germline V gene. The CDR3 consists of 16 residues. V dropped 4 bases and J dropped 5; count of bases not matched to a gene: 9. The full variable domain, with the rest looked up from reference TRBV5-1 and TRBJ2-2, is KAGVTQTPRYLIKTRGQQVTLSCSPISGHRSVSWYQQTPGQGLQFLFEYFSETQRNKGNFPGRFSGRQFSNSRSEMNVSTLELGDSALYLCASSPPGTSRTGELFFGEGSRLTVL.

The rearrangement joins TRBV7-2 to TRBJ1-3; weak D call: TRBD1 (5 bases). The germline V gene has CDR1 SGHTA and CDR2 FQGNSA. V was trimmed by 3 bases and J by 6 bases, leaving 12 bases between them. The CDR3 extends over 14 amino acids. DNA for the CDR3: TGTGCCAGCAGCTTGCGTATGGGGCTAAACACCATATATTTT. It specifies CASSLRMGLNTIYF.

The chain carries TRBV6-6 and TRBJ1-5; D remains unclear. The ends were cut back, 0 bases at V and 7 bases at J, with 16 bases in the middle. The CDR3 is 16 residues long. Germline CDR1 reads MNHNY; CDR2 reads SVGAGI (reference sequence). This CDR3 reads CASSYSSGTWRQPQHF. CDR3 bases: TGTGCCAGCAGTTACTCCTCGGGTACATGGAGGCAGCCCCAGCATTTT.

For the CDR3, the DNA is TGTGCCAGCAGCGACAGGGTAAAAACTGAAGCTTTCTTT. Translating gives CASSDRVKTEAFF. V gene TRBV7-9 combines with J gene TRBJ1-1, with 7 bases aligning to TRBD1. Germline V lookup: CDR1 SEHNR, CDR2 FQNEAQ (reference sequence). CDR3 size: 13 residues. V trimming: 5 bases; J trimming: 5 bases; junction bases outside the gene matches: 5. The full variable domain, its missing parts supplied by reference TRBV7-9 and TRBJ1-1, is DTGVSQNPRHKITKRGQNVTFRCDPISEHNRLYWYRQTLGQGPEFLTYFQNEAQLEKSRLLSDRFSAERPKGSFSTLEIQRTEQGDSAMYLCASSDRVKTEAFFGQGTRLTVV.

This clone was seen a few times. J is TRBJ2-7 and V is TRBV16; tentatively, D is TRBD2 (6 bases). Trimming removed 1 base at V and 6 bases at J, with 19 bases between. This CDR3 region has 16 residues. Germline CDR1 KGHSY, CDR2 FQNENV. The CDR3 loop is CASSQYGDSHPGEQYF. CDR3 in DNA: TGTGCCAGCAGCCAATATGGGGACTCTCACCCCGGCGAGCAGTACTTC.

The J gene is TRBJ1-2, the V gene TRBV5-6; tentative D call: TRBD1 (6 bases). CDR1 and CDR2 (germline): SGHDT, YYEEEE. V lost 5 bases to trimming and J lost 6 bases, with 17 bases between them. CDR3 size: 14 residues. The CDR3 coding sequence is TGTGCCAGCAGAACGAGGGGGAGTGGGCATGGCTACACCTTC. Its protein product is CASRTRGSGHGYTF.

The gene calls are TRBV11-2 and TRBJ2-7; 7 bases are a match to TRBD1. Germline V gene sequence: CDR1 SGHAT, CDR2 FQNNGV. V shed 6 bases, J shed 2 bases, and the junction held 7 bases outside the gene matches. This CDR3 has 14 residues. CDR3 loop: CASSLLGQTYEQYF. In nucleotides, the CDR3 is TGTGCCAGCAGTTTGTTGGGACAGACCTACGAGCAGTACTTC.

This clone has a single count. The V call is TRBV28, the J call TRBJ2-7; no firm D call. The CDR3 length is 13 residues. Germline values: CDR1 MDHEN, CDR2 SYDVKM. V lost 8 bases to trimming and J lost 2 bases, with 13 bases between them. CDR3 nucleotides: TGTGCCAGCCAGCCACTGGGCCCCTACGAGCAGTACTTC. Translating gives CASQPLGPYEQYF.

The genes are TRBV5-6 and TRBJ2-7; D possibly corresponds to TRBD1 (5 bases). In germline, CDR1 is SGHDT, CDR2 YYEEEE. V was shortened by 5 bases and J by 5 bases, with 14 bases between the two germline ends. This CDR3 region has 13 residues. CDR3 amino acids: CASRGPPSDEQYF. The DNA of the CDR3 is TGTGCCAGCAGGGGGCCACCGAGTGACGAGCAGTACTTC.

The chain uses TRBV27 and TRBJ1-1; TRBD1 aligns across 7 bases. V shed 5 bases, J shed 1 base, and the junction held 10 bases outside the gene matches. CDR1 MNHEY and CDR2 SMNVEV come from the germline V gene (reference sequence). The CDR3 spans 16 residues. Here the CDR3 DNA reads TGTGCCAGCAGTCCCCGCAGGGGGGTAGGGAACACTGAAGCTTTCTTT. Translation gives CASSPRRGVGNTEAFF.

The chain is built from TRBV11-2 and TRBJ2-1, with D possibly TRBD2 on 6 matching bases. The V gene lost 5 bases and the J gene lost 1 base, with 9 bases spanning the gap. This CDR3 spans 14 amino acids. Germline CDR1 is SGHAT and CDR2 is FQNNGV. The chain's CDR3 is CASSIAVSYNEQFF. The CDR3 DNA is TGTGCCAGCAGCATAGCGGTTTCCTACAATGAGCAGTTCTTC.

The rearrangement links TRBV27 to TRBJ1-6; no reliable D call. CDR3 length: 18 amino acids. Germline V CDR1 and CDR2: MNHEY, SMNVEV (reference sequence). The germline V and J ends were trimmed by 6 bases and 10 bases, with 28 bases remaining between them. The CDR3, as DNA: TGTGCCAGCAGACCATATATCCCTCTAAGCGGGGTTCCCTCACCCCTCCACTTT. Protein product: CASRPYIPLSGVPSPLHF.

This chain links TRBV28 with TRBJ1-6; no reliable D call. Deletions cut 3 bases from V and 0 bases from J, with 9 bases between. This CDR3 has 16 amino acids. Germline V gene sequence: CDR1 MDHEN, CDR2 SYDVKM. In nucleotides, the CDR3 is TGTGCCAGCAGTTTCAGGAGGAGCTCCTATAATTCACCCCTCCACTTT. Translated, it gives CASSFRRSSYNSPLHF.

There are a few counts of this clone. This rearrangement joins TRBV14 to TRBJ2-7, with 13 positions matching TRBD2. CDR1 and CDR2 (germline): SGHDN, FVKESK. V trimming: 2 bases; J trimming: 2 bases; junction bases outside the gene matches: 0. CDR3 length: 15 amino acids. The CDR3 DNA reads as TGTGCCAGCAGCCAAACTAGCGGGGGGGCCTACGAGCAGTACTTC. Residues: CASSQTSGGAYEQYF.

The rearrangement links TRBV15 to TRBJ1-6; 8 bases match TRBD1. The CDR3 runs to 15 residues. The V and J ends lost 2 bases and 9 bases, in that order; junction bases with no gene match: 6. Germline loops: CDR1 LNHNV, CDR2 YYDKDF (reference sequence). The CDR3 region is CATSRQGAQGSPLHF. Written as DNA, the CDR3 is TGTGCCACCAGCAGACAGGGGGCGCAGGGTTCACCCCTCCACTTT.

This clone has only a few counts. CDR3 sequence reads: CASSVRGLDTQYF. The CDR3 bases are TGTGCCAGCAGTGTCCGGGGATTAGATACGCAGTATTTT. The chain links TRBV2 to TRBJ2-3; TRBD2 is a possible D gene (5 bases). V dropped 4 bases and J dropped 5 bases, with 10 bases sitting between them. The CDR3 contains 13 residues. Per germline, CDR1 SNHLY and CDR2 FYNNEI.

The chain has TRBV18 and TRBJ1-2; 7 bases agree with TRBD1. After removal of 5 bases from V and 4 bases from J, the junction contained 13 bases not matched to a gene. From germline, CDR1 is KGHSH and CDR2 LQKENI. The CDR3 is 16 residues long. The CDR3 spells CASSASTGVSFYGYTF. The CDR3 bases are TGTGCCAGCTCAGCAAGTACAGGGGTATCTTTCTATGGCTACACCTTC. Full variable domain (outside the CDR3, taken from reference TRBV18 and TRBJ1-2): NAGVMQNPRHLVRRRGQEARLRCSPMKGHSHVYWYRQLPEEGLKFMVYLQKENIIDESGMPKERFSAEFPKEGPSILRIQQVVRGDSAAYFCASSASTGVSFYGYTFGSGTRLTVV.

The rearrangement uses TRBV5-5 and TRBJ2-2; D unclear. V was pared by 2 bases and J by 3 bases, with 8 bases between. CDR1 is SGHKS, CDR2 YYEKEE, per germline (reference sequence). The CDR3 is made up of 14 amino acids. In DNA, the CDR3 is TGTGCCAGCAGCTTTTCCCAGGACACCGGGGAGCTGTTTTTT. This gives the protein CASSFSQDTGELFF.

The rearrangement uses TRBV5-8 and TRBJ2-4; 8 bases line up with TRBD2. Per germline, CDR1 SGHTS and CDR2 YDEGEE. V was pared by 3 bases and J by 3 bases, with 5 bases of the junction left unmatched. The CDR3 is made up of 15 amino acids. CDR3 in amino acids: CASSYGGALKNIQYF. The CDR3, as DNA: TGTGCCAGCAGCTACGGGGGGGCCCTCAAAAACATTCAGTACTTC. Using reference TRBV5-8 and TRBJ2-4 for the parts outside the CDR3, the full variable domain is EAGVTQSPTHLIKTRGQQATLRCSPISGHTSVYWYQQALGLGLQFLLWYDEGEERNRGNFPPRFSGRQFPNYSSELNVNALELEDSALYLCASSYGGALKNIQYFGAGTRLSVL.

The chain recombines TRBV30 with TRBJ2-2, with D perhaps matching TRBD1 (7 bases). The V and J ends lost 4 bases and 7 bases respectively, with 16 bases between them. The CDR3 is 14 residues long. Germline assignment: CDR1 GTSNPN and CDR2 SVGIG (reference sequence). CDR3 amino acids: CAWIFRGVSGELFF. In nucleotides, the CDR3 is TGTGCCTGGATCTTCAGGGGGGTTAGCGGGGAGCTGTTTTTT.